This T cell receptor (beta chain) was sequenced during a study of regulatory T cells in long-lasting Graves disease. Across the study: It was over 5 years of antithyroid drugs, with positive TSH receptor antibodies, that meant persistent Graves' disease.

This clonotype came up a few times. Its antigen is not identified. Per germline, CDR1 DFQATT and CDR2 SNEGSKA (reference sequence). V was cut by 5 bases and J by 6 bases, with 16 bases left in between. The CDR3 runs 13 residues. Libraries of TCR beta came from iRepertoire HTBI primers plus Arm-PCR of CDR3 regions. In the source study's methods: The samples included around 65 TRBV and 14 TRBJ segments. TCRdb reanalysed the multiplex PCR reads using MiXCR and keeps one entry per CDR3 protein. The V and J calls, along with clone size, are taken from TCRdb and not from the paper's own processing. The sample comprises 500,000 to 700,000 distinct CDR3 sequences, approximately 29% of which are singletons, and about 42% rests with the top ten. The time point: persistent/refractory GD, antithyroid drugs over 5 years with positive TRAb. From RNA extracted from PBMCs, the TCR library was made. Overall study findings and caveats: Favored usage of TRBV28, TRBJ1-2 and TRBJ2-5 was recorded in persistent disease.

The sequences come from peripheral blood mononuclear cells (PBMCs), collected when the disease was refractory, from a patient treated with antithyroid drugs. This clonotype was sampled from a female donor with Graves disease. The rearrangement joins TRBV20-1 to TRBJ1-2; TRBD1 is a possible D gene (5 bases). CDR3 loop: CSAAHRSRDGYTF. CDR3 sequence (DNA): TGCAGTGCTGCCCACAGGAGTCGGGATGGCTACACCTTC.